The 32 T cell receptor beta chains below were found in one sample sequenced in a study of T cell responses to AZD1222 COVID-19 vaccine (dated by TCRdb to about 2021). The protocol used for the library was the immunoSEQ multiplex PCR assay. Here the immuneACCESS table is served through TCRdb, limited to in-frame sequences with V and J called. Missing clones are a known gap in these copies; in checked studies unresolved V genes cover under half, and the rest lacks a known reason. For this sample there are tens of thousands of clones; roughly 84% appear just once. Of the sample, around 21% falls within the top ten clones. What this sample's time point label stands for: baseline before first vaccination. The sequencing here drew on peripheral blood, taken on day 0 of AZD1222 vaccination. The receptors originated from an adult in good health.

This clone was counted only a few times. The rearrangement joins TRBV7-2 to TRBJ1-2, with a possible D match to TRBD1 (6 bases). Deletions cut 4 bases from V and 4 bases from J, with 19 bases between. The germline gives CDR1 SGHTA, CDR2 FQGNSA. CDR3 length: 16 amino acids. The CDR3 here is CASSYLLGGGTYGYTF. The CDR3 bases are TGTGCCAGCAGCTACCTCTTAGGGGGGGGAACCTATGGCTACACCTTC.

The genes are TRBV2 and TRBJ2-2; D perhaps matches TRBD2 (5 bases). Germline V lookup: CDR1 SNHLY, CDR2 FYNNEI. Deletions cut 6 bases from V and 7 bases from J, with 9 bases between. The CDR3 totals 12 residues. CDR3 bases: TGTGCCAGCAGATTCGGGATCGGGGAGCTGTTTTTT. This translates into CASRFGIGELFF.

The J gene is TRBJ2-3, the V gene TRBV27; D remains unclear. V lost 4 bases and J 6 bases, leaving 5 bases between the germline ends. The CDR3 length is 11 residues. Germline CDR1 and CDR2: MNHEY and SMNVEV (reference sequence). In DNA, the CDR3 is TGTGCCAGCAGTTACGCGGATACGCAGTATTTT. Amino acid sequence: CASSYADTQYF.

This clone showed up just once. J is TRBJ2-7 and V is TRBV6-6, with 11 bases matching TRBD1. This CDR3 contains 13 residues. Trimming took 6 bases from V and 3 from J; bases not matched to a gene: 1. CDR1 is MNHNY, CDR2 SVGAGI, per germline (reference sequence). Written as DNA, the CDR3 is TGTGCCAGCAGAGGGACAGGGGGCTACGAGCAGTACTTC. Amino acid sequence: CASRGTGGYEQYF.

The chain links TRBV28 to TRBJ2-3; 8 bases are a match to TRBD2. After removal of 6 bases from V and 0 bases from J, the junction contained 14 bases not matched to a gene. The V gene's germline CDR1 is MDHEN and CDR2 SYDVKM. The CDR3 is 18 residues long. Here the CDR3 reads CASSPGTVAGRSTDTQYF. Written as DNA, the CDR3 is TGTGCCAGCAGCCCTGGGACGGTAGCGGGAAGGAGCACAGATACGCAGTATTTT.

This clone appeared a single time. The chain uses TRBV4-2 and TRBJ1-3; 8 nucleotides line up with TRBD1. The CDR3 loop spans 15 amino acids. In germline, CDR1 is LGHNA, CDR2 YNFKEQ. V shed 4 bases and J 0 bases; nucleotides not matched to a gene: 2. The CDR3 here is CASSPGQDSGNTIYF. CDR3 DNA: TGTGCCAGCAGCCCGGGACAGGACTCTGGAAACACCATATATTTT.

The V and J genes are TRBV2 and TRBJ2-5; TRBD2 is a possible D gene (5 bases). Germline V gives CDR1 SNHLY, CDR2 FYNNEI. The V end was cut by 8 bases, the J end by 2 bases, with 12 bases between. This CDR3 has 13 amino acids. Here the CDR3 DNA reads TGTGCCAGCGTTCGAGGGTTACAAGAGACCCAGTACTTC. The encoded protein is CASVRGLQETQYF.

The chain is built from TRBV2 and TRBJ2-2; no clear D gene. CDR1 is SNHLY, CDR2 FYNNEI, per germline. With 4 bases removed from V and 3 bases from J, the gap between germline ends came to 6 bases. The CDR3 is 13 amino acids. The CDR3 sequence: CASSVEYTGELFF. The CDR3, as DNA: TGTGCCAGCAGTGTGGAGTACACCGGGGAGCTGTTTTTT.

The gene calls are TRBV6-5 and TRBJ2-1; D call uncertain. V was shortened by 6 bases and J by 10 bases, with 10 bases between the two germline ends. The germline CDR1 and CDR2 sequences are MNHEY and SVGAGI. The CDR3 contains 11 residues. The CDR3 protein is CASSRNMEQFF. The CDR3 nucleotides read TGTGCCAGCAGCCGAAATATGGAGCAGTTCTTC.

V and J are TRBV19 and TRBJ1-1, with TRBD1 identical over 8 bases. The junction had 4 bases not matched to a gene; V was cut back by 6 bases and J by 4 bases. The V gene's germline CDR1 is LNHDA and CDR2 SQIVND (reference sequence). The CDR3 runs 13 residues. This chain's CDR3 is CASRTGVGTEAFF. CDR3 in DNA: TGTGCCAGTAGGACAGGGGTGGGCACTGAAGCTTTCTTT. The variable domain in full, completed from reference TRBV19 and TRBJ1-1, reads DGGITQSPKYLFRKEGQNVTLSCEQNLNHDAMYWYRQDPGQGLRLIYYSQIVNDFQKGDIAEGYSVSREKKESFPLTVTSAQKNPTAFYLCASRTGVGTEAFFGQGTRLTVV.

The chain links TRBV6-5 to TRBJ2-6; D is unresolved. Germline loops: CDR1 MNHEY, CDR2 SVGAGI. The CDR3 length is 15 residues. V was trimmed by 0 bases and J by 1 base, leaving 4 bases between them. Written as DNA, the CDR3 is TGTGCCAGCAGTTACTCGGCGTCTGGGGCCAACGTCCTGACTTTC. This codes for CASSYSASGANVLTF.

The genes are TRBV19 and TRBJ2-3, with D perhaps matching TRBD2 (6 bases). V dropped 3 bases and J dropped 1 base, with 11 bases sitting between them. The V gene's germline CDR1 is LNHDA and CDR2 SQIVND (reference sequence). The length of the CDR3 is 15 residues. CDR3 sequence (DNA): TGTGCCAGTAGTATTTGGTCTAGCGGCACAGATACGCAGTATTTT. Its protein is CASSIWSSGTDTQYF.

The CDR3 spells CAIPGPTNTEAFF. The CDR3, as DNA: TGTGCCATCCCCGGACCGACGAACACTGAAGCTTTCTTT. This chain joins TRBV6-4 and TRBJ1-1; D gene uncertain. CDR3 length equals 13 residues. Germline V CDR1 and CDR2: MRHNA, SNTAGT. V dropped 10 bases and J dropped 1 base, with 13 bases sitting between them.

This clone appeared a single time. The V gene is TRBV11-2, the J gene TRBJ1-1; no reliable D call. V lost 2 bases and J 1 base, leaving 8 bases between the germline ends. Germline V gene data show CDR1 as SGHAT and CDR2 as FQNNGV. This CDR3 region has 14 residues. The CDR3 spells CASSLLVSNTEAFF. The CDR3 DNA reads as TGTGCCAGCAGCTTACTGGTTTCGAACACTGAAGCTTTCTTT.

The chain employs TRBV28 and TRBJ2-1; 13 bases match TRBD2. V was pared by 1 base and J by 7 bases, with 4 bases of the junction left unmatched. CDR3 length equals 16 residues. Germline V CDR1 and CDR2: MDHEN, SYDVKM. CDR3: CASSLFGTSGKNEQFF. As DNA, the CDR3 is TGTGCCAGCAGTTTATTCGGGACTAGCGGGAAGAATGAGCAGTTCTTC. The full variable domain, rest sourced from reference TRBV28 and TRBJ2-1, is DVKVTQSSRYLVKRTGEKVFLECVQDMDHENMFWYRQDPGLGLRLIYFSYDVKMKEKGDIPEGYSVSREKKERFSLILESASTNQTSMYLCASSLFGTSGKNEQFFGPGTRLTVL.

The CDR3 spells CASSNHRGTTEAFF. CDR3 in DNA: TGTGCCAGCAGCAACCACAGGGGAACCACTGAAGCTTTCTTT. V and J are TRBV11-1 and TRBJ1-1, with 7 positions matching TRBD1. Trimming took 5 bases from V and 4 from J; bases not matched to a gene: 7. Germline V gene lookup returns CDR1 SGHAT and CDR2 FQDESV (reference sequence). CDR3 size: 14 residues.

The chain employs TRBV6-1 and TRBJ1-2; D perhaps matches TRBD1 (5 bases). Germline loops: CDR1 MNHNS, CDR2 SASEGT. Trimming took off 0 bases at V and 4 bases at J, with 15 bases between the two ends. The CDR3 has 16 residues. In DNA, the CDR3 is TGTGCCAGCAGTGAAGCCGGGGGGTCCTTGGGCTATGGCTACACCTTC. It translates to CASSEAGGSLGYGYTF.

The CDR3 spells CAWSFRSNTEAFF. The CDR3 coding sequence is TGTGCCTGGAGTTTTCGCTCGAACACTGAAGCTTTCTTT. The chain employs TRBV30 and TRBJ1-1; no firm D call. Germline V CDR1 and CDR2: GTSNPN, SVGIG (reference sequence). CDR3 size: 13 residues. The V end lost 2 bases, the J end lost 1 base, and 8 bases lay between the germline ends.

The chain is built from TRBV29-1 and TRBJ2-7, with no clear D. CDR1 and CDR2 (germline): SQVTM, ANQGSEA. V lost 4 bases to trimming and J lost 2 bases, with 12 bases between them. This CDR3 contains 13 residues. The CDR3 coding sequence is TGCAGCGTTGTCCGGGCATCACCCTACGAGCAGTACTTC. Translating it yields CSVVRASPYEQYF.

The chain has TRBV7-8 and TRBJ1-5; unclear D gene. CDR3 length: 15 residues. Germline V lookup: CDR1 SGHVS, CDR2 FQNEAQ. The germline V and J ends were trimmed by 5 bases and 3 bases, with 14 bases remaining between them. The CDR3, as DNA: TGTGCCAGCAGCCGCCGCGAGGGTGACAATCAGCCCCAGCATTTT. Translating it yields CASSRREGDNQPQHF.

The rearrangement uses TRBV18 and TRBJ2-7; 10 nucleotides match TRBD1. V lost 1 base and J lost 4; bases outside the gene matches: 7. The CDR3 has 16 amino acids. Germline V gene sequence: CDR1 KGHSH, CDR2 LQKENI. The chain's CDR3 is CASSPRAGQGPYEQYF. Written as DNA, the CDR3 is TGTGCCAGCTCACCACGTGCGGGACAGGGGCCGTACGAGCAGTACTTC.

This clone was seen at least ten times. J is TRBJ2-5 and V is TRBV7-7; the D gene could be TRBD1 or TRBD2 (6 bases each). Looked up from germline, CDR1 is SSHAT and CDR2 is FNYEAQ (reference sequence). The CDR3 length is 16 residues. CDR3 protein: CASGLAVGGPQETQYF. Written as DNA, the CDR3 is TGTGCTAGCGGCCTTGCGGTTGGGGGCCCCCAAGAGACCCAGTACTTC.

The chain recombines TRBV6-2 or TRBV6-3 with TRBJ2-3; maybe TRBD2 (6 bases). The V gene's germline CDR1 is MNHEY and CDR2 SVGEGT. The CDR3 length is 13 residues. Trimming removed 4 bases at V and 3 bases at J, with 8 bases between. CDR3 loop: CASSFRETDTQYF. DNA of the CDR3: TGTGCCAGCAGTTTTCGGGAGACAGATACGCAGTATTTT.

The V call is TRBV9, the J call TRBJ2-2, with D perhaps matching TRBD2 (5 bases). V gave up 0 bases and J gave up 1 base, with 10 bases separating them. The germline CDR1 and CDR2 sequences are SGDLS and YYNGEE. This CDR3 has 16 residues. The CDR3: CASSVVVSVNTGELFF. The CDR3 nucleotides are TGTGCCAGCAGCGTAGTGGTTAGCGTGAACACCGGGGAGCTGTTTTTT.

As DNA, the CDR3 is TGCGCCAGCAGCTTGGACCCGAGCTATGGCTACACCTTC. Translation gives CASSLDPSYGYTF. The V and J genes are TRBV5-1 and TRBJ1-2, with D uncertain. CDR3 length equals 13 residues. Germline assignment: CDR1 SGHRS and CDR2 YFSETQ. V lost 0 bases and J 4 bases, leaving 7 bases between the germline ends.

This chain uses TRBV7-9 with TRBJ2-7; 8 bases are a match to TRBD1. Per germline, CDR1 SEHNR and CDR2 FQNEAQ (reference sequence). This CDR3 region has 13 residues. V dropped 5 bases and J dropped 3; count of bases not matched to a gene: 3. DNA of the CDR3: TGTGCCAGCAGCCAGGGGACAGGCTACGAGCAGTACTTC. Residues: CASSQGTGYEQYF. The complete variable domain, with remaining parts taken from reference TRBV7-9 and TRBJ2-7, reads DTGVSQNPRHKITKRGQNVTFRCDPISEHNRLYWYRQTLGQGPEFLTYFQNEAQLEKSRLLSDRFSAERPKGSFSTLEIQRTEQGDSAMYLCASSQGTGYEQYFGPGTRLTVT.

V and J are TRBV29-1 and TRBJ1-2, with D maybe TRBD1 (5 bases). Germline V gene data show CDR1 as SQVTM and CDR2 as ANQGSEA. The V and J ends lost 0 bases and 4 bases respectively, with 9 bases between them. The CDR3 has 13 amino acids. CDR3 DNA: TGCAGCGTTGAAGACAGGGTTGGCTATGGCTACACCTTC. Encoded protein: CSVEDRVGYGYTF.

V is TRBV20-1 and J is TRBJ1-1, with a weak D call TRBD1 (6 bases). The CDR3 spans 15 residues. Germline V gene data show CDR1 as DFQATT and CDR2 as SNEGSKA (reference sequence). Trimming pared 3 bases from V and 1 base from J, leaving 15 bases between. The CDR3 reads CSASGGGAGNTEAFF. The CDR3 nucleotides are TGCAGTGCTAGTGGCGGGGGCGCGGGGAACACTGAAGCTTTCTTT.

The chain links TRBV4-3 to TRBJ2-1; the match to TRBD2 covers 12 bases. V lost 0 bases to trimming and J lost 2 bases; unmatched junction nucleotides: 2. Germline CDR1 reads LGHNA; CDR2 reads YSLEER. The CDR3 sequence is 17 residues long. The CDR3 region has the DNA TGCGCCAGCAGCCAAGAGACTAGCGGGAGCACCTACAATGAGCAGTTCTTC. Amino acids: CASSQETSGSTYNEQFF.

The gene calls are TRBV24-1 and TRBJ1-1; 8 positions agree with TRBD1. With V trimmed by 2 bases and J by 4 bases, 5 bases remained unmatched. The germline gives CDR1 KGHDR, CDR2 SFDVKD. CDR3 length equals 15 residues. The CDR3 region is CATSDSTGGRTEAFF. CDR3 in DNA: TGTGCCACCAGTGATTCTACAGGGGGTCGCACTGAAGCTTTCTTT.

This CDR3 is CASRTPRQGTGSPLHF. In nucleotides, the CDR3 is TGTGCCAGCAGGACCCCCCGACAGGGCACGGGTTCACCCCTCCACTTT. This chain uses TRBV28 with TRBJ1-6, with 7 nucleotides matching TRBD1. Germline loops: CDR1 MDHEN, CDR2 SYDVKM. Trimming cost V 6 bases and J 9 bases; bases outside gene matches: 14. The CDR3 spans 16 residues. The variable domain in full, completed from reference TRBV28 and TRBJ1-6, reads DVKVTQSSRYLVKRTGEKVFLECVQDMDHENMFWYRQDPGLGLRLIYFSYDVKMKEKGDIPEGYSVSREKKERFSLILESASTNQTSMYLCASRTPRQGTGSPLHFGNGTRLTVT.

The chain uses TRBV25-1 and TRBJ2-1; 9 bases align to TRBD1. The germline V gene encodes CDR1 MGHDK and CDR2 SYGVNS. Trimming took 1 base from V and 3 from J; bases not matched to a gene: 4. The CDR3 loop spans 16 amino acids. The CDR3 loop reads CASSELGQGFYNEQFF. DNA of the CDR3: TGTGCCAGCAGTGAATTGGGACAGGGCTTCTACAATGAGCAGTTCTTC.